This T cell receptor (beta chain) was captured by sequencing in a study of blood T cell repertoires in COVID-19. Using immunoSEQ multiplex PCR, the repertoire was profiled, and TCRdb retains in-frame clones only, with some absent. The data contain 110,000 to 150,000 clones, around 87% of them singletons. This clonotype was sampled from a human donor in a cohort sampled during active COVID-19. The sample taken for sequencing was peripheral blood.

CDR3: CASSLLERYEQFF. The CDR3 DNA reads TGTGCCAGCAGCTTACTAGAACGGTATGAGCAGTTCTTC. The V and J genes are TRBV5-6 and TRBJ2-1; D might be TRBD2 (5 bases). The V end was cut by 2 bases, the J end by 8 bases, with 11 bases between. CDR3 length equals 13 residues. Germline V lookup: CDR1 SGHDT, CDR2 YYEEEE.